This T cell receptor (beta chain) was obtained from a study of T cell repertoires in cytomegalovirus infection. For the study at large: Indications of both CMV infection and matching HLA type were provided by public TCR beta signatures.

The ends were cut back, 0 bases at V and 1 base at J, with 12 bases in the middle. CDR1 and CDR2 from the germline V gene are LGHDT and YNNKEL (reference sequence). This CDR3 is built from 16 residues. This clonotype was seen only once. The target antigen is unknown. Study-level points and caveats: Summed frequency of shared TCR beta families picked out CMV carriers who also had the relevant HLA. Ex vivo, HLA-C-restricted CMV-specific TCR beta clonotypes prevailed over the rest of the response.

TCRdb reanalysed the reads using MiXCR and keeps one entry per CDR3 protein. The data show some 590,000 distinct CDR3 sequences, about 40% seen once. This receptor was obtained from a human donor in good health (CMV status not recorded). Some clones in this sample may be carry-over from other donors' samples. The genes are TRBV3-1 and TRBJ1-1; D remains ambiguous. Sequencing was performed on cultured PBMCs, taken from culture after CMV antigen stimulation. CDR3 bases: TGTGCCAGCAGCCAAGATCGCGCACGAACGAACACTGAAGCTTTCTTT. This encodes CASSQDRARTNTEAFF.